This T cell receptor beta chain was documented in a study of breast tumors, draining lymph nodes, adjacent tissues. Whole-study findings and limits: Tumor and nontumor repertoires were significantly more similar in luminal-like than in basal-like breast cancer. Tumors had less TCR diversity than lymph nodes, more than nontumor tissue.

One entry per CDR3 protein, called by TCRdb with MiXCR from the multiplex PCR reads. The sample has around 43,000 distinct CDR3 sequences, roughly 23% seen once; the top ten hold under 9.5%. Many counts were recorded for this clonotype. The antigen remains unidentified. The sequenced material came from breast tumor tissue. The source of this sequence is a female donor with breast cancer. Some clones in this sample may be carry-over from other donors' samples.

The CDR3 is CASMSLSTDTQYF. CDR3 sequence (DNA): TGTGCCAGTATGTCTCTTAGCACAGATACGCAGTATTTT. The genes are TRBV19 and TRBJ2-3; the D is unclear. This CDR3 has 13 amino acids. Between the trimmed V and J ends, which lost 7 bases and 0 bases, there was a span of 8 bases. The germline V gene encodes CDR1 LNHDA and CDR2 SQIVND (reference sequence).